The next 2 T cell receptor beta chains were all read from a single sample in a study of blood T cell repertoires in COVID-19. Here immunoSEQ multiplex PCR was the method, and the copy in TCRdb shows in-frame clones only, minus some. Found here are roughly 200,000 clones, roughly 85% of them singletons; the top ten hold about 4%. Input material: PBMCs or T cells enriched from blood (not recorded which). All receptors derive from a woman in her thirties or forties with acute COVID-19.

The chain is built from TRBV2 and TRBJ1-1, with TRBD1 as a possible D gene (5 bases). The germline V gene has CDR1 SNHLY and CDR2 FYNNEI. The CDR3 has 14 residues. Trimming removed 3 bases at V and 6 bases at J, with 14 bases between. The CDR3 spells CASSDQAGRPEAFF. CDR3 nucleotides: TGTGCCAGCAGTGATCAGGCAGGGCGCCCTGAAGCTTTCTTT.

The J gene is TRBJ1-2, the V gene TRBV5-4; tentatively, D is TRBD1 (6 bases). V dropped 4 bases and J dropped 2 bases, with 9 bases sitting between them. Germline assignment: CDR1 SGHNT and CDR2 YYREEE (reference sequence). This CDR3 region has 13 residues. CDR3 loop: CASSRTDNYGYTF. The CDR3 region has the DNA TGTGCCAGCAGCCGGACAGACAACTATGGCTACACCTTC.